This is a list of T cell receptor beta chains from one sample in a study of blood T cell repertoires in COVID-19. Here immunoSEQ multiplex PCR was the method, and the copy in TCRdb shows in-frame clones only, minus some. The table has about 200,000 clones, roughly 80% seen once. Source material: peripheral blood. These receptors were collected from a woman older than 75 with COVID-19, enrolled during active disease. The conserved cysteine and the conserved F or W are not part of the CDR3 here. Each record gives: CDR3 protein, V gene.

cdr3_aa: AWDGAPTDTQY
v_call: TRBV30

cdr3_aa: AWSGGSRGDQPQH
v_call: TRBV30

cdr3_aa: ASSLGGTEKNIQY
v_call: TRBV5-1

cdr3_aa: ASSLSTGVSNEQF
v_call: TRBV11-2

cdr3_aa: ASSFSGLAGGGANVLT
v_call: TRBV3-1/TRBV3-2

cdr3_aa: ASSPGSLNQPQH
v_call: TRBV18

cdr3_aa: ASSLSPGNQPQH
v_call: TRBV7-6

cdr3_aa: ASSVAGQGPYEQY
v_call: TRBV9

cdr3_aa: ASSYIAGEQF
v_call: TRBV6-2/TRBV6-3

cdr3_aa: AWSRGPEAF
v_call: TRBV30

cdr3_aa: ASSRDRGLGYEQY
v_call: TRBV11-2

cdr3_aa: ASSSGDRGMNTEAF
v_call: TRBV5-1

cdr3_aa: ASSRITEPSTDTQY
v_call: TRBV23-1

cdr3_aa: ASSLGQGGSRNYGYT
v_call: TRBV11-2

cdr3_aa: ASSVGGLAGAKQETQY
v_call: TRBV9

cdr3_aa: ASSIGRGFTGELF
v_call: TRBV19

cdr3_aa: ASSREARGYAF
v_call: TRBV3-1/TRBV3-2

cdr3_aa: ASSEDALAGGETQY
v_call: TRBV2

cdr3_aa: ATARVAGASGWYEQY
v_call: TRBV15

cdr3_aa: ASSLGVSYNEQF
v_call: TRBV7-2

cdr3_aa: ASSFDGGGRHEQF
v_call: TRBV11-2

cdr3_aa: ASSQIRLAGGYEQY
v_call: TRBV3-1/TRBV3-2

cdr3_aa: ASRQQRATNEKLF
v_call: TRBV2

cdr3_aa: ASSAQRASGGGYT
v_call: TRBV9

cdr3_aa: ASSVGSGGYQETQY
v_call: TRBV9

cdr3_aa: ASKGANTEAF
v_call: TRBV2

cdr3_aa: ASSDRGLHTGELF
v_call: TRBV2

cdr3_aa: ATSSAGGYTEAF
v_call: TRBV15

cdr3_aa: SAGLNEKLF
v_call: TRBV20-1

cdr3_aa: ASSLRGFGGNTIY
v_call: TRBV11-2

cdr3_aa: ASSLRDSTYEQY
v_call: TRBV6-5

cdr3_aa: ASSLGPQETQY
v_call: TRBV7-2

cdr3_aa: ASSLGLAGGEDTQY
v_call: TRBV7-9

cdr3_aa: ASRPGLAGLGDTGELF
v_call: TRBV27

cdr3_aa: AWSEGRDQPQH
v_call: TRBV30

cdr3_aa: ASSHYRAQSTEAF
v_call: TRBV4-2

cdr3_aa: ASSVDSGEQY
v_call: TRBV9